This T cell receptor (beta chain) comes out of a study of T cells in Graves' hyperthyroidism and ophthalmopathy. Turning to the study itself: Peripheral blood was taken when the disease was first diagnosed, before any treatment began. Study-level findings and limits: Clonotypes that were expanded in thyroid above 0.001 mostly appeared in blood too.

Amplification of TCR beta CDR3 regions used RNA as the template. A set of HTBI primers served as the primers for a first-round RT-PCR of the TCR CDR3. TCRdb analysed the multiplex PCR reads with MiXCR anew, one entry per CDR3 protein. The repertoire consists of about 560,000 distinct CDR3 sequences, with 15% to 20% occurring once and the leading ten covering roughly 18%. CDR1 is SGHKS, CDR2 YYEKEE, per germline (reference sequence). The CDR3 totals 15 residues. V shed 4 bases and J 4 bases; nucleotides not matched to a gene: 5. On this clonotype: What it binds is unknown.

The receptor was derived from a woman between 18 and 29 years old with Graves' hyperthyroidism. Sequences were obtained from blood. V is TRBV5-5 and J is TRBJ2-1, with 10 bases aligning to TRBD2. The CDR3 loop reads CASSKTSGFYNEQFF. CDR3 DNA sequence: TGTGCCAGCAGCAAGACTAGCGGGTTTTACAATGAGCAGTTCTTC.